A few counts support the clone carrying this TCR beta chain. Its antigen is as yet unknown. This CDR3 is 15 amino acids long. V lost 1 base and J lost 9, with 16 bases in between. The germline V gene encodes CDR1 LNHDA and CDR2 SQIVND (reference sequence). The data stem from a study of cytomegalovirus exposure and HLA in healthy donors. General observations from the study: Altogether, 150 to 200 TCR beta chains were recorded as cytomegalovirus-associated. The presence/absence work took it that sequencing depth was about the same across donors. Within the data, a cluster of highly shared sequence variants was likely a sequencing artifact.

Primers: 60 Vbeta forward and 13 Jbeta reverse. Produced via immunoSEQ multiplex PCR; TCRdb's table is partial and in-frame only. This table has roughly 78,000 clones, about two thirds appearing once. Nominally healthy donors provided the samples, though records likely missed some immune exposures. The clonotype originates from a man aged 25 to 40 in good health and CMV-seropositive. The specimen sequenced was PBMCs. This chain connects TRBV19 to TRBJ1-5, with no clear D. The CDR3 protein is CASSIAPRTPVPQHF. In DNA form, the CDR3 reads TGTGCCAGTAGTATAGCCCCACGGACTCCGGTGCCCCAGCATTTT.